Listed below are T cell receptor beta chains from one sample, sequenced in a study of T cells in Graves' hyperthyroidism and ophthalmopathy. TCRdb reprocessed the multiplex PCR reads with MiXCR, giving one entry per CDR3 protein. The table has fewer than 500,000 distinct CDR3 sequences, roughly 14% seen once. Sequences were obtained from blood. The receptor set was obtained from a man aged 25-45 years with Graves' hyperthyroidism that later progressed to Graves' ophthalmopathy. CDR3s include the opening cysteine and the closing phenylalanine or tryptophan. D genes are given only for firm matches.

d_gene: NA
v_gene: TRBV20-1
CDR3aa: CSARIYEQYF

d_gene: NA
v_gene: TRBV12-3/TRBV12-4
CDR3aa: CASSLSGVSGNTIYF

d_gene: TRBD1
v_gene: TRBV30
CDR3aa: CASDRSSSYNSPLHF

d_gene: NA
v_gene: TRBV28
CDR3aa: CASSLWGRGLDEQFF

d_gene: NA
v_gene: TRBV9
CDR3aa: CASSVGEGQSTYEQYF

d_gene: NA
v_gene: TRBV6-6
CDR3aa: CASSYDPTDTQYF

d_gene: TRBD2
v_gene: TRBV6-2/TRBV6-3
CDR3aa: CASTREASGSYEQYF

d_gene: NA
v_gene: TRBV11-2
CDR3aa: CASSLSWDRGNQPQHF

d_gene: NA
v_gene: TRBV5-6
CDR3aa: CASSRRRLPGETQYF

d_gene: TRBD1
v_gene: TRBV6-6
CDR3aa: CASSYEGTANYGYTF

d_gene: NA
v_gene: TRBV10-2
CDR3aa: CASSELGRTGELFF

d_gene: TRBD2
v_gene: TRBV15
CDR3aa: CATSERGNSYNEQFF

d_gene: NA
v_gene: TRBV6-5
CDR3aa: CASSYSGTTNEKLFF

d_gene: NA
v_gene: TRBV7-9
CDR3aa: CASSPGGGGAYEQYF

d_gene: TRBD1
v_gene: TRBV6-1
CDR3aa: CASRTTGTGNTIYF

d_gene: NA
v_gene: TRBV9
CDR3aa: CASSVEASSSYEQYF

d_gene: TRBD2
v_gene: TRBV11-3
CDR3aa: CASSLELAGGPYNEQFF

d_gene: NA
v_gene: TRBV7-6
CDR3aa: CASSLGMSSYEQYF

d_gene: NA
v_gene: TRBV11-3
CDR3aa: CASSLGATGENSPLHF

d_gene: NA
v_gene: TRBV6-4
CDR3aa: CASSETLGRVTEAFF

d_gene: TRBD1
v_gene: TRBV6-1
CDR3aa: CASRPWTGENEKLFF

d_gene: TRBD1
v_gene: TRBV5-1
CDR3aa: CASSLDPGQSNEKLFF

d_gene: NA
v_gene: TRBV11-3
CDR3aa: CASSPFGTGELFF

d_gene: TRBD1
v_gene: TRBV9
CDR3aa: CASSVDLGQGYEQYF

d_gene: NA
v_gene: TRBV7-9
CDR3aa: CASSLHRSIERYNEQFF

d_gene: TRBD1
v_gene: TRBV30
CDR3aa: CAWSVHRGATQYF

d_gene: NA
v_gene: TRBV28
CDR3aa: CASSLTRGWNSPLHF

d_gene: NA
v_gene: TRBV6-1
CDR3aa: CASSERSGRTEAFF

d_gene: TRBD1
v_gene: TRBV20-1
CDR3aa: CSARDSNRGFSPLHF

d_gene: NA
v_gene: TRBV27
CDR3aa: CASSLARGVTYEQYF

d_gene: NA
v_gene: TRBV5-1
CDR3aa: CASSGWGLLGFDQPQHF

d_gene: TRBD1
v_gene: TRBV7-9
CDR3aa: CASSSTGIGTDTQYF

d_gene: TRBD1
v_gene: TRBV9
CDR3aa: CASSVGRRTGTGIAGELFF

d_gene: NA
v_gene: TRBV2
CDR3aa: CASSVEVNTEAFF

d_gene: NA
v_gene: TRBV9
CDR3aa: CASSVIAGSEATFF

d_gene: TRBD2
v_gene: TRBV4-1
CDR3aa: CASSQDGLAGKQFF

d_gene: NA
v_gene: TRBV20-1
CDR3aa: CSAPRAGGTEAFF

d_gene: TRBD1
v_gene: TRBV7-9
CDR3aa: CASSAEQGDQPQHF

d_gene: TRBD1
v_gene: TRBV27
CDR3aa: CASSFIPVGRGPLSYNSPLHF

d_gene: NA
v_gene: TRBV5-1
CDR3aa: CASSLVDSGANVLTF

d_gene: NA
v_gene: TRBV7-8
CDR3aa: CASSSTAPVDEQFF

d_gene: NA
v_gene: TRBV27
CDR3aa: CASSDSDSTDTQYF

d_gene: NA
v_gene: TRBV7-2
CDR3aa: CASSLWGEQYF

d_gene: NA
v_gene: TRBV2
CDR3aa: CASSEGGRPLSEAFF

d_gene: NA
v_gene: TRBV6-1
CDR3aa: CASSASGTINEQFF

d_gene: NA
v_gene: TRBV11-2
CDR3aa: CASSLVGSESSPLHF

d_gene: TRBD1
v_gene: TRBV6-2/TRBV6-3
CDR3aa: CASTTGQMNTEAFF

d_gene: NA
v_gene: TRBV12-3/TRBV12-4
CDR3aa: CASSLPVNQPQHF

d_gene: NA
v_gene: TRBV20-1
CDR3aa: CSPQGRGWSKNIQYF

d_gene: TRBD2
v_gene: TRBV9
CDR3aa: CASSGGSTGELFF

d_gene: NA
v_gene: TRBV30
CDR3aa: CAWSLAATNEKLFF

d_gene: TRBD1
v_gene: TRBV5-1
CDR3aa: CASSSGQTDEQYF

d_gene: TRBD2
v_gene: TRBV27
CDR3aa: CASSYSGVPSYEQYF